Shown below are 9 T cell receptor beta chains from a single sample sequenced in a study of control samples from healthy donors and cancer patients. Clones were read by immunoSEQ multiplex PCR, and TCRdb kept only the in-frame ones, dropping some. The table includes about 150,000 clones, about 94% detected once. The sample taken for sequencing was blood. The receptors come from a man in his forties in good health.

V usage is TRBV11-2 and J usage is TRBJ2-7; tentative D call: TRBD1 (6 bases). Deletions cut 3 bases from V and 3 bases from J, with 15 bases between. Germline V gene data show CDR1 as SGHAT and CDR2 as FQNNGV. The CDR3 is 15 amino acids. This CDR3 reads CASSLPTGTYYEQYF. In DNA form, the CDR3 reads TGTGCCAGCAGCTTGCCGACAGGCACCTACTACGAGCAGTACTTC.

The chain has TRBV5-1 and TRBJ2-1, with 7 bases aligning to TRBD1. Per germline, CDR1 SGHRS and CDR2 YFSETQ. V was pared by 4 bases and J by 3 bases, with 10 bases of the junction left unmatched. This CDR3 spans 16 amino acids. CDR3 in DNA: TGCGCCAGCAGCGTTGTAGGGACAGCTGACTACAATGAGCAGTTCTTC. This translates into CASSVVGTADYNEQFF.

V usage is TRBV7-6 and J usage is TRBJ2-7; D unresolved. CDR1 and CDR2 (germline): SGHVS, FNYEAQ. V shed 1 base and J shed 3 bases, with 13 bases lying between them. The CDR3 length is 15 residues. The CDR3 spells CASSLEQSKDYEQYF. CDR3 DNA sequence: TGTGCCAGCAGCTTAGAACAGTCGAAGGACTACGAGCAGTACTTC.

The chain joins TRBV6-6 to TRBJ1-1; TRBD1 aligns across 8 bases. This CDR3 region has 15 residues. Germline values: CDR1 MNHNY, CDR2 SVGAGI (reference sequence). Trimming cost V 5 bases and J 0 bases; bases outside gene matches: 5. The CDR3 bases are TGTGCCAGCAGTCTAAGACAGGGGATGAACACTGAAGCTTTCTTT. This translates into CASSLRQGMNTEAFF.

This clone came up once. The rearrangement uses TRBV4-3 and TRBJ2-5; no clear D. Trimming took off 1 base at V and 4 bases at J, with 10 bases between the two ends. Per germline, CDR1 LGHNA and CDR2 YSLEER. CDR3 length: 14 amino acids. The CDR3 DNA reads as TGCGCCAGCAGCCAAGCTGCGGTAGGAGAGACCCAGTACTTC. Translating it yields CASSQAAVGETQYF.

The rearrangement uses TRBV3-1 (or the pseudogene TRBV3-2) and TRBJ2-7, with 11 positions matching TRBD2. This CDR3 contains 15 residues. Germline V gives CDR1 LGHDT, CDR2 YNNKEL (reference sequence). Trimming at V came to 7 bases and at J to 1 base, leaving 6 bases not matched to a gene. This CDR3 reads CASTPTSGGSYEQYF. In DNA, the CDR3 is TGTGCCAGCACCCCAACTAGCGGGGGATCCTACGAGCAGTACTTC.

The chain uses TRBV7-9 and TRBJ2-1; TRBD1 agrees at 7 bases. V trimming: 5 bases; J trimming: 8 bases; junction bases outside the gene matches: 18. Germline values: CDR1 SEHNR, CDR2 FQNEAQ (reference sequence). The CDR3 runs 17 residues. Here the CDR3 reads CASSPRGGELFRYEQFF. In DNA form, the CDR3 reads TGTGCCAGCAGCCCACGAGGGGGCGAATTGTTCCGATATGAGCAGTTCTTC.

The V and J genes are TRBV5-1 and TRBJ2-1; 11 bases line up with TRBD1. V was clipped by 5 bases and J by 3 bases; unmatched bases: 10. The length of the CDR3 is 17 residues. Germline CDR1 and CDR2: SGHRS and YFSETQ. CDR3 nucleotide sequence: TGCGCCAGCAGTCTTCTTCCGGGACAGGGGGTCTACAATGAGCAGTTCTTC. This translates into CASSLLPGQGVYNEQFF.

The chain is built from TRBV6-5 and TRBJ1-2; unclear D gene. V gave up 0 bases and J gave up 2 bases, with 10 bases separating them. CDR1 and CDR2 from the germline V gene are MNHEY and SVGAGI. The CDR3 sequence is 15 residues long. The CDR3 is CASSYSGVGNYGYTF. In nucleotides, the CDR3 is TGTGCCAGCAGTTACTCTGGGGTCGGAAACTATGGCTACACCTTC.